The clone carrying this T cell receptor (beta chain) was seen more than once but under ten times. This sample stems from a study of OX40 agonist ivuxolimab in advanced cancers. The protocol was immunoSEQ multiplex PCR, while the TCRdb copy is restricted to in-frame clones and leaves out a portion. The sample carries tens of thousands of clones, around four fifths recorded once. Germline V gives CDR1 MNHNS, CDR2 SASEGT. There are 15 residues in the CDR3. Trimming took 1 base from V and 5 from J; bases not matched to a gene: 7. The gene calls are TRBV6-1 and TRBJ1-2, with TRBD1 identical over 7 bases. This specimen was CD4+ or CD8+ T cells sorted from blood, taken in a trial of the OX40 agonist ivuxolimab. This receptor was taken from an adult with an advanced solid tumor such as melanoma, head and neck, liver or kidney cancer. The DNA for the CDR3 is TGTGCCAGCAGTGAAGTTCCCAGGGGGGGGTATGGCTACACCTTC. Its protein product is CASSEVPRGGYGYTF.